The rows below give T cell receptor beta chains drawn from one sample of a study of T cell responses to AZD1222 COVID-19 vaccine. Profiled with immunoSEQ multiplex PCR; TCRdb holds only in-frame clones, not every one. The sample includes roughly 110,000 clones, 91% of them seen just once. The specimen was peripheral blood, collected on day 0 of AZD1222 vaccination. The receptors shown here come from an adult in good health. Both conserved end residues are part of each CDR3. Fields, in order: CDR3 DNA, CDR3 protein, V gene, clone size, D gene, J gene. A D gene is named only where the DNA matches it firmly. Where a row states a size, it is once, few, many or the class of an expanded clone; other rows omit it.

TGCGCCAGCAGCTTGGTGACAGTGAACACTGAAGCTTTCTTT,CASSLVTVNTEAFF,TRBV5-1,-,-,TRBJ1-1
TGTGCCAGCAGAGCTTACGGGGCGGGTCAGCCCCAGCATTTT,CASRAYGAGQPQHF,TRBV6-5,-,-,TRBJ1-5
TGTGCCAGCAGCCTGACCACAGGGGGAACCTACACCGGGGAGCTGTTTTTT,CASSLTTGGTYTGELFF,TRBV7-9,-,TRBD1,TRBJ2-2
TGTGCCAGCTCATCCAATCCGCTCGACAGCGATCAGCCCCAGCATTTT,CASSSNPLDSDQPQHF,TRBV18,-,-,TRBJ1-5
TGTGCCAGCAGTTTATCGTGGACTAATAATTCACCCCTCCACTTT,CASSLSWTNNSPLHF,TRBV27,-,-,TRBJ1-6
TGTGCCAACAGGGCCGGTGAAAAACTGTTTTTT,CANRAGEKLFF,TRBV11-3,-,-,TRBJ1-4
TGTGCCAGCAGCAGCAGCTCCTACAATGAGCAGTTCTTC,CASSSSSYNEQFF,TRBV6-2/TRBV6-3,-,-,TRBJ2-1
TGCAGCGTTGAAGATCGAAGGCAGGGGGCGATTGGCTACACCTTC,CSVEDRRQGAIGYTF,TRBV29-1,-,TRBD1,TRBJ1-2
TGTGCCAGCAGTGAGGGGGCAGTCCCCAGGCCCCAGCATTTT,CASSEGAVPRPQHF,TRBV6-1,once,-,TRBJ1-5
TGTGCCAGCAGCGTCAGAGGGGAGGGAGGCTACGAGCAGTACTTC,CASSVRGEGGYEQYF,TRBV9,once,TRBD2,TRBJ2-7
TGCGCCAGCAGCTGGGGACGAGGGGTCGAGCAGTACTTC,CASSWGRGVEQYF,TRBV5-1,-,-,TRBJ2-7
TGTGCCAGCAGTACTTACAGGGCCAACGACGAGCAGTACTTC,CASSTYRANDEQYF,TRBV28,-,-,TRBJ2-7
TGTGCCAGCAGCCAACTCAATCAGCCCCAGCATTTT,CASSQLNQPQHF,TRBV28,-,-,TRBJ1-5
TGCGCCAGCAGCCGCGAGACAGGTCCTGGGGGTGGCTACACCTTC,CASSRETGPGGGYTF,TRBV4-1,-,-,TRBJ1-2
TGTGCCTGGAGTCTTGACGGAGCTGGAGAAAAACTGTTTTTT,CAWSLDGAGEKLFF,TRBV30,-,-,TRBJ1-4
TGTGCCAGCAGTAATAGGGACAGGGGTTCCTACGAGCAGTACTTC,CASSNRDRGSYEQYF,TRBV28,-,TRBD1,TRBJ2-7
TGCGCCAGCAGCCAAGAGAGAAAGGGGGCCGAGCAGTACTTC,CASSQERKGAEQYF,TRBV4-1,-,TRBD1,TRBJ2-7
TGTGCCAGCAGCCCCGGGACAGGGTCCACAGATACGCAGTATTTT,CASSPGTGSTDTQYF,TRBV7-3,-,TRBD1,TRBJ2-3
TGTGCCAGCAGCTTTACGACAGGGGAGGGCGAAAAACTGTTTTTT,CASSFTTGEGEKLFF,TRBV7-2,-,TRBD1,TRBJ1-4
TGTGCCAGCAGCTCCGGGACTAGCGGGGCCGTGGGAGATACGCAGTATTTT,CASSSGTSGAVGDTQYF,TRBV9,-,TRBD2,TRBJ2-3
TGTGCCAGCAGGCACACAGGAGATCGTTATGGCTACACCTTC,CASRHTGDRYGYTF,TRBV2,-,-,TRBJ1-2
TGTGCCAGCACCCCATCAGGGGCTGGGGCCAACGTCCTGACTTTC,CASTPSGAGANVLTF,TRBV6-2/TRBV6-3,-,-,TRBJ2-6
TGTGCCAGTAGTAACAGAGTGGGACAGGGGGACTATGGCTACACCTTC,CASSNRVGQGDYGYTF,TRBV19,-,TRBD1,TRBJ1-2
TGTGCCAGCAGCCGAGCGGGGGCGGGAGCCGATGAGCAGTTCTTC,CASSRAGAGADEQFF,TRBV2,-,TRBD2,TRBJ2-1
TGTGCCAGCAGCCGGGACAGCTCTGGAAACACCATATATTTT,CASSRDSSGNTIYF,TRBV4-2,-,TRBD1,TRBJ1-3
TGTGCCAGCAGTTTCGCGGGGGGTTCCTACAATGAGCAGTTCTTC,CASSFAGGSYNEQFF,TRBV27,-,TRBD2,TRBJ2-1
TGTGCCAGCAGCTTAGGGCCTTCGGATCAGCCCCAGCATTTT,CASSLGPSDQPQHF,TRBV7-9,-,-,TRBJ1-5
TGCGCCAGCAGCCCGGCGGGGTTCACTGGAAACACCATATATTTT,CASSPAGFTGNTIYF,TRBV5-1,few,-,TRBJ1-3
TGTGCCAGCAGGAGACGGGGTAATTCACCCCTCCACTTT,CASRRRGNSPLHF,TRBV12-3/TRBV12-4,-,-,TRBJ1-6
TGCAGTGCTAGTAAGGACAGGGGAGGGCCCCAGCATTTT,CSASKDRGGPQHF,TRBV20-1,-,TRBD1,TRBJ1-5
TGTGCCATCGCCCAAGGGGGCGTCCCCAACGAGCAGTACTTC,CAIAQGGVPNEQYF,TRBV10-3,-,TRBD1,TRBJ2-7
TGCGCCAGCAGCCCTCCGTTTCCCCCTCTTCGTGAGCAGTTCTTC,CASSPPFPPLREQFF,TRBV5-1,-,-,TRBJ2-1
TGTGCCAGCAGCTTAACCGGATCAACTAATGAAAAACTGTTTTTT,CASSLTGSTNEKLFF,TRBV7-3,-,-,TRBJ1-4
TGTGCCAGCAGCTTTTGTATTCAGTCTAGCAATCAGCCCCAGCATTTT,CASSFCIQSSNQPQHF,TRBV5-4,few,-,TRBJ1-5
TGTGCCAGCAGCGCAACAGGGGGCTCTTATGGCTACACCTTC,CASSATGGSYGYTF,TRBV7-2,-,TRBD1,TRBJ1-2
TGTGCCAGCAGTGAAGGTTTGGCAGGGGGCAATCAGCCCCAGCATTTT,CASSEGLAGGNQPQHF,TRBV2,-,-,TRBJ1-5
TGTGCTAGTGGTAGGACTAGTGATACCGGGGAGCTGTTTTTT,CASGRTSDTGELFF,TRBV12-5,-,TRBD2,TRBJ2-2
TGTGCCAGCAAGCACCCGACAGGCATCGTTCAGCCCCAGCATTTT,CASKHPTGIVQPQHF,TRBV6-6,-,-,TRBJ1-5
TGTGCCAGCAGTCCCACCTTGGGGGGGGCCGGGGAGCTGTTTTTT,CASSPTLGGAGELFF,TRBV2,-,TRBD2,TRBJ2-2
TGTGCCAGCAGCTCACCGGACAGGGGACCCTACGAGCAGTACTTC,CASSSPDRGPYEQYF,TRBV7-6,-,TRBD1,TRBJ2-7
TGTGCCAGTAGCGGCGGGGGCGTAAGGGGCTACACCTTC,CASSGGGVRGYTF,TRBV19,-,-,TRBJ1-2